The entry that follows covers one T cell receptor (beta chain) sequence. Its matching antigen is unknown. The sample comes from a study of cytotoxic CD8 clonotypes in ibrutinib-treated CLL. Turning to the study itself: Patients: roughly ten relapsed/refractory, under 16 treatment-naive, around 17 IGHV unmutated. Investigators reported about 24 partial and 2 complete responses; after median around 63 months, approximately 15 patients remained remitted and 12 progressed. Samples yielded averages of 255,043 productive templates and tens of thousands of productive rearrangements. Study conclusions and caveats: Different sampling times were used for sustained-remission and progressing patients.

The data were produced by immunoSEQ multiplex PCR, yet TCRdb's version contains in-frame clones alone and is incomplete. Of over 70,000 clones in the sample, about 86% were seen once. Germline trimming cut 7 bases from V and 3 bases from J; bases unmatched to any gene: 9. Germline CDR1 reads MNHEY; CDR2 reads SVGAGI. This CDR3 has 14 amino acids. The chain joins TRBV6-5 to TRBJ2-7; 7 bases map to TRBD2. The receptor was derived from a human donor with chronic lymphocytic leukemia. The source was PBMCs, collected before ibrutinib treatment. CDR3 in DNA: TGTGCCAGCAAAACCGGGACTAAATTCTACGAGCAGTACTTC. This codes for CASKTGTKFYEQYF.